In this sample, the clone carrying this T cell receptor (beta chain) turned up many times. What it binds is unknown. The entry originates in a study of early T cells in non-severe SARS-CoV-2 infection. Study-level findings and limits: Matches to VDJdb favored anti-spike CD8 responses and missed private and CD4 specificities.

Trimming shortened V by 5 bases and J by 6 bases, and 9 bases separated the two germline ends. The CDR3 spans 12 residues. CDR1 is SGHDN and CDR2 is FVKESK in the germline V gene. Unique molecular identifier tags were affixed to discrete cDNA molecules. MiXCR was run by TCRdb on the 5' RACE reads, yielding one entry per CDR3 protein. The top ten clones hold 3.5% to 4% of a sample with 70,000 or so distinct CDR3 sequences, 4.6% of them seen once. The rearrangement links TRBV14 to TRBJ2-3, with D hard to call. The origin of this receptor is an adult who was a healthcare worker with PCR-confirmed SARS-CoV-2 infection or an uninfected control (not recorded which). The donor label of this sample is uncertain. The input for sequencing was whole blood, taken at baseline. CDR3 DNA: TGTGCCAGCAGCTCCTATTCGGATACGCAGTATTTT. Protein sequence: CASSSYSDTQYF.